This T cell receptor beta chain was recovered during a study of blood T cell repertoires in COVID-19. Across the whole study: There were acute and convalescent COVID-19 samples, and they came from the United States, Italy and Spain. T cells, B-cell-depleted T cells, or PBMCs supplied cDNA or gDNA.

In the original processing: The authors estimated nucleated cell counts from reference gene primer amplification. Generated by immunoSEQ multiplex PCR, the TCRdb table keeps only in-frame clones and is missing some. The V and J calls and clone size come from that table; D and trimming were worked out from the DNA. The sample shows around 11,000 clones, 80% of them seen only once. Trimming cost V 0 bases and J 7 bases; bases outside gene matches: 12. The CDR3 has 16 amino acids. The V gene's germline CDR1 is LGHNA and CDR2 YNFKEQ. The sample was peripheral blood. The sequence came from a man between 65 and 85 years old with active COVID-19. V gene TRBV4-2 combines with J gene TRBJ2-7; TRBD2 matches at 7 bases. CDR3 sequence: CASSQDPGGGGREQYF. CDR3 DNA sequence: TGTGCCAGCAGCCAAGATCCCGGCGGGGGTGGGAGGGAGCAGTACTTC.